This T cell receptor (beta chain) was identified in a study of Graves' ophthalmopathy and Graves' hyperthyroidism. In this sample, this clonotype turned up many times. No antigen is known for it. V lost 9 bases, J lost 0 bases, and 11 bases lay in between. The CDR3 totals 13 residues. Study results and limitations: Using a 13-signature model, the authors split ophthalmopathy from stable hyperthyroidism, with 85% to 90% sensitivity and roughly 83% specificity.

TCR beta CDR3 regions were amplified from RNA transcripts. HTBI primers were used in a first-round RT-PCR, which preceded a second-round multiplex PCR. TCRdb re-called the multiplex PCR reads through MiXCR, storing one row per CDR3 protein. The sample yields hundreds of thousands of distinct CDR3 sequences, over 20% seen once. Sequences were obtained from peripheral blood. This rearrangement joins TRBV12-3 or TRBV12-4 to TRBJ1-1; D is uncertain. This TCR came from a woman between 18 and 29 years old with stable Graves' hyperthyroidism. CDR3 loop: CASALKLNTEAFF. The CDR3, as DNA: TGTGCCAGTGCCCTCAAGCTGAACACTGAAGCTTTCTTT.